This TCR beta chain was captured in a study of shared clonotypes between healthy human individuals. Unmatched junction bases numbered 6, after V lost 6 bases and J lost 2 bases. The CDR3 has 14 residues. CDR1 and CDR2 from the germline V gene are MNHEY and SVGAGI. CD4+ cells yielded CD45RA+ naive and CD45RA-negative memory subsets. Note on this clone: Antigen specificity is unknown.

General study points: The study found approximately 5% of naive CD4 clonotypes shared across a few donors. Large sequencing depth failed to make sorted-subset sequencing complete, rarefaction showed.

Repertoires were generated with immunoSEQ multiplex PCR, while TCRdb's copy carries only in-frame clones and drops some. The data hold 2,500,000 or so clones, with over 85% observed a single time. The V gene is TRBV6-5, the J gene TRBJ2-7; 8 bases are shared with TRBD2. The receptor was isolated from a young man in good health. Material for sequencing was naive CD4+ T cells sorted from blood. Subset specified: CD45RA+ positively selected. Written as DNA, the CDR3 is TGTGCCAGCAGAGGGTTAGCGGGGCCCTACGAGCAGTACTTC. Translating it yields CASRGLAGPYEQYF.